These T cell receptor beta chains were read from a single sample in a study of monozygotic twins with inflammatory bowel disease. TCRdb re-called the 5' RACE reads and gives one entry per CDR3 protein, without DNA. This sample's table reports 350,000 to 550,000 distinct CDR3 sequences. Sequences were obtained from blood. The origin of the receptors is a human donor with ulcerative colitis or Crohn's disease, or a healthy co-twin of an affected twin (not recorded which). CDR3s include the opening cysteine and the closing phenylalanine or tryptophan.

J gene | V gene | CDR3 protein
TRBJ1-2 | TRBV9 | CASSVGAGSYQGGYTF
TRBJ2-2 | TRBV28 | CASSSPGRTGELFF
TRBJ2-1 | TRBV7-2 | CASSGGKGASYNEQFF
TRBJ2-3 | TRBV5-1 | CASSLEGAYSTDTQYF
TRBJ1-3 | TRBV20-1 | CSARVWGPHGNTIYF
TRBJ1-3 | TRBV4-3 | CASSQTRNSGNTIYF
TRBJ2-5 | TRBV7-6 | CASSLPTGSQETQYF
TRBJ2-3 | TRBV19 | CASSKGFRTTDTQYF
TRBJ2-2 | TRBV15 | CATSRGSAGDGELFF
TRBJ1-5 | TRBV12-3/TRBV12-4 | CASTWQSNQPQHF
TRBJ2-3 | TRBV20-1 | CSASDPGGDTDTQYF
TRBJ2-7 | TRBV5-1 | CASSLVSGSYEQYF
TRBJ1-1 | TRBV18 | CASSPGQPENTEAFF
TRBJ2-1 | TRBV7-2 | CASSLASGTGFEQFF
TRBJ2-5 | TRBV5-1 | CASSPGVNHQETQYF
TRBJ1-2 | TRBV5-1 | CASRPTDANYGYTF
TRBJ2-7 | TRBV3-1 | CASSHVYEQYF
TRBJ1-2 | TRBV5-1 | CASSLAGNDYGYTF
TRBJ1-6 | TRBV20-1 | CSAIQNSPLHF
TRBJ2-1 | TRBV12-3/TRBV12-4 | CASSLGAVNEQFF
TRBJ2-7 | TRBV6-6 | CASSYRERYEQYF
TRBJ2-5 | TRBV29-1 | CSVVSQGETQYF
TRBJ2-3 | TRBV12-3/TRBV12-4 | CASSFLAGGPDADTQYF
TRBJ2-1 | TRBV12-3/TRBV12-4 | CASSLSGQGYEQFF
TRBJ2-3 | TRBV11-2 | CASSLTRTSGYLSTDTQYF
TRBJ2-5 | TRBV3-1 | CASSQDQETQYF
TRBJ2-7 | TRBV20-1 | CSARDTLYRDYEQYF
TRBJ1-3 | TRBV12-3/TRBV12-4 | CASSYRTFGNTIYF
TRBJ1-2 | TRBV5-1 | CASSSDTPYGYTF
TRBJ2-4 | TRBV3-1 | CASSLRGSKNMQYF
TRBJ2-5 | TRBV12-3/TRBV12-4 | CASSPTTGTSGPQETQYF
TRBJ1-5 | TRBV4-2 | CASSQKWGYSNQPQHF
TRBJ2-7 | TRBV6-5 | CASSYPGTSGVYEQYF
TRBJ1-5 | TRBV19 | CASSFTGTANQPQHF
TRBJ2-2 | TRBV5-1 | CASSPRTGANTGELFF
TRBJ2-7 | TRBV5-1 | CASSLRTENYEQYF
TRBJ1-2 | TRBV3-1 | CASSQGTDNYGYTF
TRBJ2-5 | TRBV29-1 | CSVQSQGAGGETQYF
TRBJ1-2 | TRBV6-1 | CASRPDREANYGYTF
TRBJ2-1 | TRBV4-3 | CASSQDLSRANEQFF
TRBJ2-6 | TRBV7-2 | CASRSAGANVLTF
TRBJ2-7 | TRBV15 | CATSRDGASGYEQYF
TRBJ2-7 | TRBV27 | CASSPRTGSSSYEQYF
TRBJ1-4 | TRBV12-3/TRBV12-4 | CASSASVEKLFF
TRBJ2-3 | TRBV7-9 | CASSARDYTDTQYF
TRBJ2-2 | TRBV7-3 | CASSLILSTGELFF
TRBJ2-3 | TRBV5-4 | CASSRGGSDTQYF